This TCR beta chain was recorded in a study of cytomegalovirus exposure and HLA in healthy donors. Study-wide findings and caveats: Per a later analysis, 18,000 or so TCR beta sequences showed association with HLA alleles at 0.05 false discovery rate. Judged likely to be a sequencing artifact was a cluster of highly shared sequence variants. Rates of TCR association differed by HLA locus in a later analysis, with DRB1 highest and HLA-C lowest.

Use of 60 Vbeta and 13 Jbeta primers characterized the PCR. Authors' methods: Roughly 11 million of the 60 million to 90 million unique TCR beta chains counted in a later analysis were shared. Profiling relied on immunoSEQ multiplex PCR, and the TCRdb table lists in-frame clones only, not all of them. The V and J calls and clone size are taken from that table; D and trimming were inferred from the DNA. Among roughly 150,000 clones listed, 80% to 85% were seen once. On this clone itself: Its antigen is not identified.

CDR1 and CDR2 from the germline V gene are SGHRS and YFSETQ. The CDR3 contains 15 residues. V shed 0 bases, J shed 7 bases, and the junction held 4 bases outside the gene matches. The specimen sequenced was PBMCs. The chain joins TRBV5-1 to TRBJ1-6; 7 nucleotides line up with TRBD1. This receptor was obtained from a woman in her late teens or twenties in good health and CMV-seronegative. In nucleotides, the CDR3 is TGCGCCAGCAGCTTGGAGGGACAGAGGAATTCACCCCTCCACTTT. Protein product: CASSLEGQRNSPLHF.